These 7 T cell receptor beta chains were all obtained from the same sample, sequenced in a study of T-cell reconstitution after alpha-beta-depleted transplantation in children. A TCRbeta library incorporating unique molecular identifiers was prepared. TCRdb re-derived calls from the PCR reads in MiXCR, one entry per CDR3 protein. The table records almost 500,000 distinct CDR3 sequences, 12% of them present only once. The source material was PBMCs from the stem cell graft donor, sampled from the stem cell graft. Receptors were obtained from a human donor who donated a stem cell graft to a child with combined immunodeficiency.

This clonotype was counted at least ten times. The chain joins TRBV6-5 to TRBJ2-1; TRBD2 matches at 11 bases. Germline V gives CDR1 MNHEY, CDR2 SVGAGI. V shed 6 bases and J 8 bases; nucleotides not matched to a gene: 6. The CDR3 contains 14 residues. This CDR3 reads CASSLAGGRDEQFF. CDR3 sequence (DNA): TGTGCCAGCAGCCTAGCGGGAGGACGAGATGAGCAGTTCTTC.

V and J are TRBV30 and TRBJ2-7; TRBD2 agrees at 9 bases. V dropped 3 bases and J dropped 3; count of bases not matched to a gene: 9. Per the germline V gene, CDR1 is GTSNPN and CDR2 is SVGIG (reference sequence). This CDR3 spans 15 amino acids. As DNA, the CDR3 is TGTGCCTGGAGCTCGGGGACTAGCCCACTCTACGAGCAGTACTTC. This codes for CAWSSGTSPLYEQYF.

V is TRBV12-3 or TRBV12-4 and J is TRBJ1-2; D is undetermined. Trimming cost V 6 bases and J 4 bases, with 12 bases left between them. There are 13 residues in the CDR3. CDR3 nucleotide sequence: TGTGCCAGCAGGCCGACAAACTCCTATGGCTACACCTTC. It translates to CASRPTNSYGYTF.

The genes are TRBV27 and TRBJ2-5, with D tentatively TRBD2 (6 bases). Trimming removed 6 bases at V and 4 bases at J, with 12 bases between. Per the germline V gene, CDR1 is MNHEY and CDR2 is SMNVEV (reference sequence). The CDR3 extends over 13 amino acids. This CDR3 is CASRDSGAETQYF. The CDR3 nucleotides are TGTGCCAGCAGGGATAGCGGTGCAGAGACCCAGTACTTC.

In its sample, this clonotype was seen a few times. This chain joins TRBV7-3 and TRBJ2-3, with TRBD2 matching over 8 bases. Germline V gene sequence: CDR1 SGHTA, CDR2 FQGTGA. The J segment lost 0 bases and the V segment lost 5 bases, leaving 7 bases of the junction unmatched. The CDR3 is made up of 16 amino acids. CDR3 sequence: CASSPLAVGSTDTQYF. CDR3 DNA: TGTGCCAGCAGCCCACTAGCGGTTGGTAGCACAGATACGCAGTATTTT.

The chain couples TRBV29-1 to TRBJ1-2; D is uncertain. V lost 6 bases to trimming and J lost 0 bases, with 8 bases between them. CDR1 and CDR2 (germline): SQVTM, ANQGSEA. CDR3 length: 12 amino acids. The CDR3 region is CSVLRSNYGYTF. The CDR3 DNA sequence: TGCAGCGTCCTCAGGTCTAACTATGGCTACACCTTC. The full variable domain, rest sourced from reference TRBV29-1 and TRBJ1-2, is SAVISQKPSRDICQRGTSLTIQCQVDSQVTMMFWYRQQPGQSLTLIATANQGSEATYESGFVIDKFPISRPNLTFSTLTVSNMSPEDSSIYLCSVLRSNYGYTFGSGTRLTVV.

This clonotype has only a few counts. The chain is built from TRBV5-5 and TRBJ2-1, with a weak D call TRBD1 (5 bases). The CDR3 contains 15 residues. V lost 2 bases, J lost 9 bases, and 18 bases lay in between. Germline assignment: CDR1 SGHKS and CDR2 YYEKEE (reference sequence). CDR3 loop: CASSFGLTGSTEQFF. In DNA form, the CDR3 reads TGTGCCAGCAGCTTCGGCTTAACAGGAAGTACTGAGCAGTTCTTC.